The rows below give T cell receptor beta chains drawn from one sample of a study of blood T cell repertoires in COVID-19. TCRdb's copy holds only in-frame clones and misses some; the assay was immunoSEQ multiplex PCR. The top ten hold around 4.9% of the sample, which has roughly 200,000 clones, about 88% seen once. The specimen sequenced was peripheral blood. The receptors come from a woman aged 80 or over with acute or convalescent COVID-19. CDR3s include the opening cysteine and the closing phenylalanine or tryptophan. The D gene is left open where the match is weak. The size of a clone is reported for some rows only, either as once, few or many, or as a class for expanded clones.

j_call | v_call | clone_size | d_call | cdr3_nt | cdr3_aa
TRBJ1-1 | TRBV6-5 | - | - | TGTGCCAGCAATCTTAGAGGCCACACTGAAGCTTTCTTT | CASNLRGHTEAFF
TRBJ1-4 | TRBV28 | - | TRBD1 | TGTGCCAGCAGTTCACCCTCCAGGACAGGGCTCGAAAAACTGTTTTTT | CASSSPSRTGLEKLFF
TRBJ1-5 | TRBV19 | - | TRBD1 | TGTGCCAGTAGGGGACAGGGGGCATTCCTAGTAAATCAGCCCCAGCATTTT | CASRGQGAFLVNQPQHF
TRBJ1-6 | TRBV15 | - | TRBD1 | TGTGCCACCAGCAGACCAGGGGGTAGCTCCTATAATTCACCCCTCCACTTT | CATSRPGGSSYNSPLHF
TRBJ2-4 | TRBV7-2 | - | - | TGTGCCAGCAGCTTTTCGTTTGGGAGGGCCAAAAACATTCAGTACTTC | CASSFSFGRAKNIQYF
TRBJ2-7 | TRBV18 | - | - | TGTGCCAGCTCACCGGCAGGGCCCGAGTACGAGCAGTACTTC | CASSPAGPEYEQYF
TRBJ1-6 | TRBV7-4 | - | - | TGTGCCAGCAGCTCCCTAGGGGGTGGGAATTCACCCCTCCACTTT | CASSSLGGGNSPLHF
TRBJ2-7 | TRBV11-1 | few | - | TGTGCCAGCAGCTTGACAGGTCACGAGCAGTACTTC | CASSLTGHEQYF
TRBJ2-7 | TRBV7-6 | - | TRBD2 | TGTGCCAGCACCCCTCGGGGGGTCCGACTAGCGGGAGGCTACGAGCAGTACTTC | CASTPRGVRLAGGYEQYF
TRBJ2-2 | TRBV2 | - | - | TGTGCCAGCAGTGAGAGGTCCCCTTTGTGGGGGGAGCTGTTTTTT | CASSERSPLWGELFF
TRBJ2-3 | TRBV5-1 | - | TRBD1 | TGCGCCAGCAGCTTCTCAGGGGGCCGGCCCACAGATACGCAGTATTTT | CASSFSGGRPTDTQYF
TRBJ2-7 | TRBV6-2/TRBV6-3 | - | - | TGTGCCAGCAGTATACCGGGGACACCGACTTACGAGCAGTACTTC | CASSIPGTPTYEQYF